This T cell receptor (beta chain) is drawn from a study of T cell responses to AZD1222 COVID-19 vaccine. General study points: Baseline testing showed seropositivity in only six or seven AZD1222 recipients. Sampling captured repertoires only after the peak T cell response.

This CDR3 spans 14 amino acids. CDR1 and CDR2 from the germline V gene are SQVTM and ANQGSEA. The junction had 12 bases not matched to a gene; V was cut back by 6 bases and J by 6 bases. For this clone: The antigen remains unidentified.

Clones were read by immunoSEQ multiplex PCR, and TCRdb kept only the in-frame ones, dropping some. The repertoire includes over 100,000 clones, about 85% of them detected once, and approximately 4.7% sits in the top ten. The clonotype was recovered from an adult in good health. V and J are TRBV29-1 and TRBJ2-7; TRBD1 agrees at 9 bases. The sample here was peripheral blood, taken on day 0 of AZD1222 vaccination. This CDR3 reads CSVDLLGQGLEQYF. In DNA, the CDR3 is TGCAGCGTCGACCTTTTGGGACAGGGACTCGAGCAGTACTTC.